This TCR beta chain was recovered during a study of shared clonotypes between healthy human individuals. Study-wide results and limits: Depth was large, yet rarefaction showed that sorted-subset sequencing was incomplete. The sampled material consisted only of blood, and tissue repertoires are likely to differ.

CD45RO-negative CD8 cells positively selected for CCR7 made up the naive population, which excluded terminally differentiated effector memory CD45RA+ cells. Germline assignment: CDR1 MNHEY and CDR2 SVGAGI. This CDR3 has 15 residues. V dropped 2 bases and J dropped 4 bases, with 11 bases sitting between them. The method was immunoSEQ multiplex PCR; TCRdb's version includes in-frame clones alone and lacks a portion of them. The data contain 450,000 to 700,000 clones, nearly 97% of them singletons. This clone was picked up one time. The target antigen is unknown. The V call is TRBV6-5, the J call TRBJ2-2; perhaps TRBD2 as D (5 bases). The TCR was taken from a woman aged 25-40 years in good health. The sequenced sample was naive CD8+ T cells sorted from blood. In DNA form, the CDR3 reads TGTGCCAGCAGTTACCTGCAGGCGGGCACCGGGGAGCTGTTTTTT. Amino acid sequence: CASSYLQAGTGELFF.